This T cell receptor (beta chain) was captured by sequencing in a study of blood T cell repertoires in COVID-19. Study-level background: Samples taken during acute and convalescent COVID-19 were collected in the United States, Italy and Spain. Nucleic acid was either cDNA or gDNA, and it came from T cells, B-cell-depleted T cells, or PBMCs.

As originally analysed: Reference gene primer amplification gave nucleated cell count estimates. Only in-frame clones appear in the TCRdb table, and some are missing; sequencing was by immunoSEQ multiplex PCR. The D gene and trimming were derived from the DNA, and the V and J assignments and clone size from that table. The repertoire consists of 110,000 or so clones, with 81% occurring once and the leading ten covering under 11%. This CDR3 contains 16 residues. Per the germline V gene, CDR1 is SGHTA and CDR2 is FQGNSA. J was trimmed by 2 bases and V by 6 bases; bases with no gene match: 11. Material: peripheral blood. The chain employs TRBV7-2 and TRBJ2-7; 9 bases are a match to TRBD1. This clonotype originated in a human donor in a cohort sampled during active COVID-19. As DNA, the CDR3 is TGTGCCAGCAGGTCGCAGCCCGGGACAGGGCCCTACGAGCAGTACTTC. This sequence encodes CASRSQPGTGPYEQYF.